The source of this T cell receptor (beta chain) is a study of T cell responses to AZD1222 COVID-19 vaccine. Remarks on this clone: Its specificity is not known.

Using immunoSEQ multiplex PCR, the repertoire was profiled, and TCRdb retains in-frame clones only, with some absent. The top ten clones hold approximately 8% of a sample with some 130,000 clones, 70% to 90% of them seen once. CDR1 MNHNS and CDR2 SASEGT come from the germline V gene. The CDR3 consists of 13 residues. Trimming took 10 bases from V and 7 from J; bases not matched to a gene: 7. Study-wide points: Two AZD1222 administrations were followed by greater Spike-specific TCR breadth and depth.

The material was peripheral blood, obtained on day 0 of AZD1222 vaccination. The rearrangement joins TRBV6-1 to TRBJ1-2; 12 bases align to TRBD1. This TCR derives from an adult in good health. This chain's CDR3 is CATFPGQGAGYTF. CDR3 sequence (DNA): TGTGCCACCTTCCCGGGACAGGGGGCTGGCTACACCTTC.